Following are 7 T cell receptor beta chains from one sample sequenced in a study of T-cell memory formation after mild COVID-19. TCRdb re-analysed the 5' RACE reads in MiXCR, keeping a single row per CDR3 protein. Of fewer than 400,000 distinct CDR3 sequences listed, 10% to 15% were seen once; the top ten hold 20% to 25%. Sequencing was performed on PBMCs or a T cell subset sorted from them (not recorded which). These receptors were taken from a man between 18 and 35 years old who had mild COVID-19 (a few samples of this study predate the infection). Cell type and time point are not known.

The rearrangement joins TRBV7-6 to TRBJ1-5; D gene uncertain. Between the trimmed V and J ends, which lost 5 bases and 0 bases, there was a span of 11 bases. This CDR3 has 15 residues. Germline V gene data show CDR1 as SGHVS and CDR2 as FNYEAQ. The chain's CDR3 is CASSPHGGSNQPQHF. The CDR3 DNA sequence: TGTGCCAGCAGCCCCCACGGCGGTAGCAATCAGCCCCAGCATTTT.

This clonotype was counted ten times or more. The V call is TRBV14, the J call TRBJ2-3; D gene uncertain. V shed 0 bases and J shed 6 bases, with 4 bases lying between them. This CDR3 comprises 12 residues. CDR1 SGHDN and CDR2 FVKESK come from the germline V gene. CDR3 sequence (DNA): TGTGCCAGCAGCCAAGATCCGGATACGCAGTATTTT. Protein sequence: CASSQDPDTQYF.

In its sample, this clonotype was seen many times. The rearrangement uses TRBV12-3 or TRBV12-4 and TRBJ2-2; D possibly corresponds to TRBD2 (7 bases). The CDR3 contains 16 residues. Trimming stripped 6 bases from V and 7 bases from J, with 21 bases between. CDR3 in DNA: TGTGCCAGCAGCCGGTCGGGGGGCGTTCTTCACGGGGAGCTGTTTTTT. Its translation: CASSRSGGVLHGELFF.

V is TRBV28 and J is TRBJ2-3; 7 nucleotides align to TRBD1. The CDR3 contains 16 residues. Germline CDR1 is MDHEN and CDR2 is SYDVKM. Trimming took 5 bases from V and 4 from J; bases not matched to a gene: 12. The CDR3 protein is CASSLRTGWESDTQYF. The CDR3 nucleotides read TGTGCCAGCAGTCTACGGACAGGTTGGGAATCAGATACGCAGTATTTT.

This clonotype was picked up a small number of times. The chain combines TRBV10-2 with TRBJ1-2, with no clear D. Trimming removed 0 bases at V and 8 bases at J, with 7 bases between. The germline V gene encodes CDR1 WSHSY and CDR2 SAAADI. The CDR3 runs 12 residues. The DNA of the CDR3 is TGCGCCAGCAGTGAGTCATGGAGGGGCTACACCTTC. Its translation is CASSESWRGYTF.

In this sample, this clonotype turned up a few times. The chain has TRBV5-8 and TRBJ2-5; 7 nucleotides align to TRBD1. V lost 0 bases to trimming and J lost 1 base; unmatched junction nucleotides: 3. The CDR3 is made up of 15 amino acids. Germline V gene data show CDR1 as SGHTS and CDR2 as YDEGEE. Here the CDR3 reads CASSLAQGVQETQYF. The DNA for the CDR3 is TGTGCCAGCAGCTTGGCGCAGGGGGTCCAAGAGACCCAGTACTTC.

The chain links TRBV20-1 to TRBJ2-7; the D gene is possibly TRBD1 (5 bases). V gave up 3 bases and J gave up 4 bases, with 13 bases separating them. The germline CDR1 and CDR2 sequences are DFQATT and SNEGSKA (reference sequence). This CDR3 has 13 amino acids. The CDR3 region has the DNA TGCAGTGCTAGCCGGAAGGGGATTTACGAGCAGTACGTC. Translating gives CSASRKGIYEQYV.